Reported below is one TCR beta chain. Its antigen is still unknown. This sample stems from a study of type 1 and type 2 diabetes patients. CDR3 length: 15 residues. Germline values: CDR1 ENHRY, CDR2 SYGVKD. Trimming took 2 bases from V and 1 from J, leaving 12 bases between them. Genomic DNA was the PCR template. Amplification of the beta chain CDR3 used 30 forward and 13 reverse multiplex primers. MiXCR was run by TCRdb on the multiplex PCR reads, yielding one entry per CDR3 protein. The table records about 290,000 distinct CDR3 sequences, more than 45% of them present only once. Overall study findings and caveats: Type 1 diabetes repertoires were significantly less diverse than type 2 diabetes ones.

This chain links TRBV10-3 with TRBJ2-7; D perhaps matches TRBD2 (6 bases). This clonotype originated in a man younger than 35 with type 2 diabetes. Sequencing used peripheral blood mononuclear cells (PBMCs). In DNA form, the CDR3 reads TGTGCCATCAGTGAGAGACTAGTTCCATCCTACGAGCAGTACTTC. This codes for CAISERLVPSYEQYF.